This T cell receptor beta chain was retrieved from a study of blood T cell repertoires in COVID-19 (dated by TCRdb to about 2020). Some background on the complete study: Samples covering the acute and convalescent phases of COVID-19 were provided by collaborators in the United States, Italy and Spain. Nearly every sample came with metadata listing a de-identified subject ID, COVID-19 status, age in years and sex. Where available, HLA class I and class II types were taken from metadata supplied by the sample provider and were not determined by assay-based typing. The dataset comprised deeply sampled blood TCRbeta repertoires from subjects exposed to, actively infected with, or recovered from COVID-19. The samples were drawn from two sources: the first 160 participants of the ongoing ImmuneRACE study, and over 950 subjects contributed by 6 global collaborators. The prospective study material was composed of cDNA or gDNA derived from T cells, B-cell-depleted T cells, or PBMCs. The repertoires were made available in a free public database intended to serve as a resource for research on the immune response to SARS-CoV-2. Study-level results and caveats: How much clinical and demographic metadata was included differed by source and by participant, and the metadata was provided uncurated.

This clone was picked up one time. This clone's antigen is unknown. No base qualities exist here, and no much larger clone lies one base off it. At the DNA level, this CDR3 is encoded by other sequences in the same sample as well. In the prospective study, participants were 18 to 89 years old, resided in approximately 25 geographic areas of the United States, and were enrolled through a virtual design. To assign participants to cohorts, the prospective study relied on clinical history that participants themselves reported in a screening survey and a study questionnaire. In the prospective study, whole blood, serum and a nasopharyngeal or oropharyngeal swab were collected from each participant by mobile phlebotomists. Additional blood draws and questionnaires over an approximately 2-month period could optionally be provided by prospective study participants. Prospective study blood samples were shipped either frozen or at room temperature before DNA extraction.

TCRbeta CDR3 regions were amplified from genomic DNA using the immunoSEQ Assay, a bias-controlled multiplex PCR. Regarding the original processing steps: The number of nucleated cells in each sample was estimated from the amplification of reference gene primers within the assay. Sequence reads were collapsed and filtered to measure the absolute abundance of every unique TCRbeta CDR3 rearrangement. For each sample, productive Simpson clonality was calculated by taking the square root of Simpson's diversity index across productive rearrangements. Not all clones reach the TCRdb copy of this immuneACCESS table, which keeps in-frame sequences only. Checked studies attribute under half of the gap to unresolved V genes and leave the rest unexplained. D and trimming come from the DNA, and the V and J calls and clone size come from that table. For this sample the table gives roughly 200,000 clones, of which under 90% were detected only once. Less than 4% of the sample lies in the top ten.

From cysteine to phenylalanine, the CDR3 is 12 amino acids long. The DNA shown is the 36-base CDR3, in frame from base 1. Trimming accounts for 3 bases at V and 7 bases at J, while the number of junction bases matched to no gene is 3. The germline V gene (reference sequence) supplies CDR1 MNHEY and CDR2 SMNVEV. This clonotype was obtained from a woman in her twenties or thirties with acute COVID-19. The chain is assembled from TRBV27 and TRBJ2-7; 7 middle bases align to TRBD2. Sample: PBMCs or T cells enriched from blood (not recorded which). At the DNA level, the sequence is TGTGCCAGCAGTTTCACCGGGGGGGAGCAGTACTTC. Its amino acids are CASSFTGGEQYF.